This T cell receptor (beta chain) was documented in a study of blood T cells in healthy people across ages. Whole-study findings and limits: Estimated diversity, derived from one million T cells, was regarded as an underestimate.

A second PCR of 7 to 11 cycles used a sample-barcoded 5' primer and a J-beta primer mix. Each of the cDNA molecules was tagged by a template-switch adaptor with 12 random nucleotides. TCRdb processed the 5' RACE reads anew with MiXCR; each CDR3 protein has one entry. The profile shows about 730,000 distinct CDR3 sequences, roughly 44% of them singletons. The CDR3 spans 16 residues. This clonotype was counted only a few times. Its antigen is unknown. Each sample gave at least 6.5 million isolated PBMCs. This receptor was obtained from a woman aged 55-75 years in good health. Sample: blood. This chain uses TRBV21-1 with TRBJ2-5. TRBV21-1 is recorded as a pseudogene. The CDR3 sequence is CASSKYHGSTQETQYF. The CDR3 DNA is TGTGCCAGCAGCAAATATCACGGATCGACTCAAGAGACCCAGTACTTC.